This T cell receptor (beta chain) was captured in a study of T cell responses to AZD1222 COVID-19 vaccine. The study's findings and limits: Clonal diversity was possibly underestimated; the donors were predominantly white British and more often female. Only after the peak T cell response were repertoires sampled. CD4 TCRs covered the whole spike, strongest at regions 160-218 and 743-854. Nearly half of spike-specific TCRs reportedly target unmutated variant regions.

Profiled with immunoSEQ multiplex PCR; TCRdb holds only in-frame clones, not every one. The data contain about 110,000 clones, about 90% of them singletons. Trimming took off 6 bases at V and 4 bases at J, with 15 bases between the two ends. The CDR3 loop spans 14 amino acids. Germline assignment: CDR1 MNHEY and CDR2 SVGAGI. In regard to this clone: Its antigen is not known.

The TCR comes from an adult in good health. The rearrangement links TRBV6-5 to TRBJ1-2; the D is unclear. The specimen was peripheral blood, collected on day 0 of AZD1222 vaccination. CDR3 loop: CASSLGGKSYGYTF. CDR3 coding DNA: TGTGCCAGCAGCCTCGGCGGGAAAAGCTATGGCTACACCTTC.